The 15 T cell receptor beta chains given below trace back to one sample, sequenced in a study of blood T cells in healthy people across ages. PCR was performed a second time for 7 to 11 cycles using a sample-barcoded 5' primer and a J-beta primer mix. TCRdb itself ran the 5' RACE reads through MiXCR, one entry per CDR3 protein. The table includes over 1,500,000 distinct CDR3 sequences, roughly 52% detected once. Material: blood. These receptors were taken from a woman between 40 and 55 years old in good health.

Ten or more counts support this clonotype. V and J are TRBV7-2 and TRBJ2-3; D call uncertain. The V end lost 2 bases, the J end lost 2 bases, and 8 bases lay between the germline ends. Germline V CDR1 and CDR2: SGHTA, FQGNSA. CDR3 size: 14 residues. The CDR3 region has the DNA TGTGCCAGCAGCTTAACGGCAGACACAGATACGCAGTATTTT. It encodes CASSLTADTDTQYF.

The rearrangement uses TRBV6-2 or TRBV6-3 and TRBJ1-4; no clear D gene. The germline V gene has CDR1 MNHEY and CDR2 SVGEGT. The CDR3 length is 18 residues. V was trimmed by 0 bases and J by 3 bases, leaving 17 bases between them. The chain's CDR3 is CASSYSPVWVSANEKLFF. For the CDR3, the DNA is TGTGCCAGCAGTTACTCTCCTGTTTGGGTCTCGGCTAATGAAAAACTGTTTTTT.

This clonotype turned up a few times. The chain links TRBV5-1 to TRBJ2-5, with D perhaps TRBD2 (5 bases). Trimming left V 7 bases short and J 5 bases short, with 15 bases between. The CDR3 covers 13 residues. The germline V gene has CDR1 SGHRS and CDR2 YFSETQ. The CDR3 sequence is CASAPRVMETQYF. For the CDR3, the DNA is TGCGCCAGCGCCCCGCGGGTTATGGAGACCCAGTACTTC.

This clonotype was recorded many times. The chain carries TRBV7-2 and TRBJ2-7; D remains ambiguous. Germline-derived CDR1 and CDR2 are SGHTA and FQGNSA. The V and J ends lost 3 bases and 3 bases respectively, with 12 bases between them. This CDR3 contains 14 residues. CDR3: CASSLGRSLYEQYF. In DNA form, the CDR3 reads TGTGCCAGCAGCTTGGGCAGGTCCCTCTACGAGCAGTACTTC.

This chain joins TRBV21-1 and TRBJ1-2. TRBV21-1 is a pseudogene. The CDR3 is 16 residues long. The CDR3 nucleotides are TGTGCCAGCAGCAATAGGGCGTGGAGGCTTAACTATGGCTACACCTTC. Encoded protein: CASSNRAWRLNYGYTF.

The V call is TRBV29-1, the J call TRBJ2-3, with 10 nucleotides matching TRBD2. J gave up 2 bases and V 7 bases, and 12 bases lay outside the gene matches. Germline loops: CDR1 SQVTM, CDR2 ANQGSEA. There are 16 residues in the CDR3. The CDR3: CSAGRQLAGYTDTQYF. CDR3 DNA: TGCAGCGCTGGGCGGCAACTAGCGGGGTACACAGATACGCAGTATTTT.

The chain couples TRBV7-2 to TRBJ2-1; perhaps D is TRBD1 or TRBD2 (6 bases each). Deletions cut 5 bases from V and 4 bases from J, with 15 bases between. This CDR3 is 15 amino acids long. In germline, CDR1 is SGHTA, CDR2 FQGNSA. CDR3 loop: CASSRAGGGYNEQFF. The CDR3 DNA is TGTGCCAGCAGCCGCGCTGGAGGGGGTTACAATGAGCAGTTCTTC. The entire variable domain, with the rest obtained from reference TRBV7-2 and TRBJ2-1, is as follows: GAGVSQSPSNKVTEKGKDVELRCDPISGHTALYWYRQSLGQGLEFLIYFQGNSAPDKSGLPSDRFSAERTGGSVSTLTIQRTQQEDSAVYLCASSRAGGGYNEQFFGPGTRLTVL.

The chain has TRBV20-1 and TRBJ2-1, with D possibly matching TRBD1 (7 bases). Germline CDR1 and CDR2: DFQATT and SNEGSKA (reference sequence). The CDR3 loop spans 17 amino acids. Trimming cost V 1 base and J 0 bases, with 16 bases left between them. CDR3 loop: CSARVFPGDSSYNEQFF. Here the CDR3 DNA reads TGCAGTGCTAGAGTTTTTCCGGGGGACAGCTCCTACAATGAGCAGTTCTTC.

The chain combines TRBV20-1 with TRBJ2-1, with TRBD2 matching 11 bases. This CDR3 is 14 amino acids long. V gave up 1 base and J gave up 9 bases; unmatched junction bases: 5. From germline, CDR1 is DFQATT and CDR2 SNEGSKA (reference sequence). CDR3 in amino acids: CSARVSGGAGEQFF. CDR3 nucleotide sequence: TGCAGTGCTAGAGTTAGCGGGGGGGCGGGTGAGCAGTTCTTC.

This clonotype turned up a few times. The rearrangement links TRBV7-6 to TRBJ2-1; 7 positions match TRBD2. CDR3 length equals 15 residues. Trimming removed 5 bases from V and 4 bases from J; junction bases left unmatched: 8. CDR1 is SGHVS and CDR2 is FNYEAQ in the germline V gene. In DNA, the CDR3 is TGTGCCAGCAGCGACTCAGGGAGGGCGTACAATGAGCAGTTCTTC. The encoded protein is CASSDSGRAYNEQFF.

The V call is TRBV7-2, the J call TRBJ1-2; D not resolved. The CDR3 is 15 amino acids. V lost 3 bases to trimming and J lost 2 bases, with 13 bases between them. The germline CDR1 and CDR2 sequences are SGHTA and FQGNSA. The CDR3 bases are TGTGCCAGCAGCTTCTCTGAAATATCAAACTATGGCTACACCTTC. The encoded protein is CASSFSEISNYGYTF.

V and J are TRBV28 and TRBJ2-1; TRBD2 aligns across 9 bases. This CDR3 is built from 14 residues. Germline trimming cut 4 bases from V and 6 bases from J; bases unmatched to any gene: 4. In germline, CDR1 is MDHEN, CDR2 SYDVKM. CDR3 protein: CASSSSGVINEQFF. For the CDR3, the DNA is TGTGCCAGCAGTTCTAGCGGGGTGATCAATGAGCAGTTCTTC. Supplemented by reference TRBV28 and TRBJ2-1, the full variable domain reads DVKVTQSSRYLVKRTGEKVFLECVQDMDHENMFWYRQDPGLGLRLIYFSYDVKMKEKGDIPEGYSVSREKKERFSLILESASTNQTSMYLCASSSSGVINEQFFGPGTRLTVL.

This rearrangement joins TRBV2 to TRBJ1-6; 9 positions match TRBD1. The CDR3 loop spans 15 amino acids. The germline V gene encodes CDR1 SNHLY and CDR2 FYNNEI. V trimming: 5 bases; J trimming: 14 bases; junction bases outside the gene matches: 13. CDR3 amino acids: CASSYSGQGFSSLHF. The CDR3 DNA reads TGTGCCAGCAGTTACTCGGGACAGGGATTCTCATCCCTCCACTTT.

The chain employs TRBV12-3 or TRBV12-4 and TRBJ1-4; D might be TRBD1 (5 bases). The CDR3 has 13 amino acids. V was pared by 5 bases and J by 7 bases, with 11 bases between. In DNA, the CDR3 is TGTGCCAGCAGTCCGAGGGGTAGTGAAAAACTGTTTTTT. As protein: CASSPRGSEKLFF.

This clonotype has more than one count but fewer than ten. This chain connects TRBV7-2 to TRBJ1-2, with 9 bases that match TRBD1. The junction had 6 bases not matched to a gene; V was cut back by 0 bases and J by 4 bases. From germline, CDR1 is SGHTA and CDR2 FQGNSA. The CDR3 length is 16 residues. CDR3 region: CASSLAWGQGVYGYTF. The CDR3, as DNA: TGTGCCAGCAGCTTAGCGTGGGGACAGGGTGTCTATGGCTACACCTTC.